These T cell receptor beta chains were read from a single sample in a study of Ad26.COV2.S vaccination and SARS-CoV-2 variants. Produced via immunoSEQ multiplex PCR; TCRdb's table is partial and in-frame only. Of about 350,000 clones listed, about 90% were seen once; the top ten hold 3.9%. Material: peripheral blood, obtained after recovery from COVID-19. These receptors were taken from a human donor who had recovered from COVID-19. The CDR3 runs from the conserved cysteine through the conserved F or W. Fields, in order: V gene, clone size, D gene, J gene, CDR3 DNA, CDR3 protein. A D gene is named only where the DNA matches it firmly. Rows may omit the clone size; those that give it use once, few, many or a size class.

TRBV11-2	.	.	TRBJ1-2	TGTGCCAGCAGCCCCGACGTTAACTATGGCTACACCTTC	CASSPDVNYGYTF
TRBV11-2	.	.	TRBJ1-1	TGTGCCAGCAGCTTAGTGGGGAAGAACACTGAAGCTTTCTTT	CASSLVGKNTEAFF
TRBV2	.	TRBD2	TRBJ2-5	TGTGCCAGCAGTCCCTTAGCGGGGGTACGTGGGGAGACCCAGTACTTC	CASSPLAGVRGETQYF
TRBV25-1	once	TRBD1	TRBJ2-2	TGTGCCAGCAGTGGACAGGGGAACACCGGGGAGCTGTTTTTT	CASSGQGNTGELFF
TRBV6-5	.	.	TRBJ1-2	TGTGCCAGCAGTTGGGAGGCAGGGAGAGGCTACACCTTC	CASSWEAGRGYTF
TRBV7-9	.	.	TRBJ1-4	TGTGCCAGCAGCTCGGGACCGATTAATGAAAAACTGTTTTTT	CASSSGPINEKLFF
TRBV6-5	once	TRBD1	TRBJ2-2	TGTGCCAGCAGTACCGACAGGGGGTCCGGGGAGCTGTTTTTT	CASSTDRGSGELFF
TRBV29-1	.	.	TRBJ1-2	TGCAGCGTTGAGGAAATGGGAACAGAAGCTAACTATGGCTACACCTTC	CSVEEMGTEANYGYTF
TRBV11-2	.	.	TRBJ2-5	TGTGCCAGCAGTTATGGACGTCAAGAGACCCAGTACTTC	CASSYGRQETQYF
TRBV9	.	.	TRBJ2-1	TGTGCCAGCGGTGACGGGGGGCGATTCTTC	CASGDGGRFF
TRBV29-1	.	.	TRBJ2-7	TGCAGCGTTGGAAGTTCAGTCTGGGAGCAGTACTTC	CSVGSSVWEQYF